Sequencing of this T cell receptor beta chain was carried out in a study of blood T cell repertoires in COVID-19. Study-wide background: COVID-19 samples from acute and convalescent phases originated in the United States, Italy and Spain. PBMCs, B-cell-depleted T cells, or T cells provided the cDNA or gDNA that made up the material.

Trimming took 6 bases from V and 1 from J, leaving 19 bases between them. This CDR3 contains 17 residues. Germline V gene sequence: CDR1 MNHNY, CDR2 SVGAGI (reference sequence). Some clones are missing from TCRdb's copy, which holds only in-frame ones; the method was immunoSEQ multiplex PCR. The sample yields about 190,000 clones, around 89% seen once. The sequencing input was peripheral blood. V gene TRBV6-6 combines with J gene TRBJ2-1; D remains ambiguous. The TCR comes from a man between 50 and 59 years old with acute or convalescent COVID-19. In nucleotides, the CDR3 is TGTGCCAGCAGGCGACTTGACACGCTGATATCCTACAATGAGCAGTTCTTC. Residues: CASRRLDTLISYNEQFF.